This T cell receptor (beta chain) was identified in a study of CD8 T cells in Susac syndrome. Trimming took off 4 bases at V and 1 base at J, with 10 bases between the two ends. This CDR3 comprises 14 residues. Germline V gene sequence: CDR1 MNHEY, CDR2 SMNVEV (reference sequence). It was with random hexamers that roughly 0.5 to 1 ug RNA was reverse transcribed. TCRdb reanalysed the immunoSEQ multiplex PCR reads using MiXCR and keeps one entry per CDR3 protein. The top ten clones hold approximately 0.11% of a sample with under 550,000 distinct CDR3 sequences, approximately 85% of them seen once. This receptor was identified in a human donor with multiple sclerosis. Sequenced input: CD8+ T cells from PBMCs. The chain carries TRBV27 and TRBJ1-1; D not certain. The CDR3 DNA reads as TGTGCCAGCAGTTGGGGTTTGCCGAACACTGAAGCTTTCTTT. It is translated as CASSWGLPNTEAFF.